The 32 T cell receptor beta chains in this list originate from one sample, sequenced in a study of memory CD4+ T cells and cytomegalovirus serostatus. Clones were read by immunoSEQ multiplex PCR, and TCRdb kept only the in-frame ones, dropping some. The sample lists about 58,000 clones; approximately 82% were seen once. The sort gate was single viable CD3+CD4+CD8-CD45RO+ cells for memory CD4+ T cells. Sequenced material: memory CD4+ T cells from blood. These receptors came from an adult in good health and CMV-seronegative. Some clones in this sample may be carry-over from other donors' samples.

The V and J genes are TRBV27 and TRBJ1-1; possible D gene TRBD1, 6 bases. CDR1 is MNHEY, CDR2 SMNVEV, per germline (reference sequence). Trimming pared 6 bases from V and 5 bases from J, leaving 16 bases between. The CDR3 runs to 14 residues. This CDR3 is CASRPTGPGTEAFF. In DNA form, the CDR3 reads TGTGCCAGCAGGCCGACAGGTCCGGGTACTGAAGCTTTCTTT.

This clone has more than one count but fewer than ten. This chain links TRBV14 with TRBJ1-1; D gene ambiguous. The CDR3 consists of 15 residues. With 1 base removed from V and 0 bases from J, the gap between germline ends came to 9 bases. Germline-derived CDR1 and CDR2 are SGHDN and FVKESK. The CDR3 region is CASSQARAMNTEAFF. CDR3 DNA sequence: TGTGCCAGCAGCCAAGCACGGGCAATGAACACTGAAGCTTTCTTT.

The V gene is TRBV19, the J gene TRBJ1-2; D might be TRBD1 (5 bases). V gave up 4 bases and J gave up 0 bases, with 15 bases separating them. Looked up from germline, CDR1 is LNHDA and CDR2 is SQIVND (reference sequence). The CDR3 has 16 amino acids. CDR3 sequence reads: CASSKSGTNTNYGYTF. As DNA, the CDR3 is TGTGCCAGTAGTAAATCTGGGACCAATACTAACTATGGCTACACCTTC.

The J gene is TRBJ2-7, the V gene TRBV6-1, with D uncertain. The CDR3 has 15 residues. Trimming shortened V by 0 bases and J by 3 bases, and 12 bases separated the two germline ends. From germline, CDR1 is MNHNS and CDR2 SASEGT. CDR3 sequence: CASSEASGIRYEQYF. The CDR3 DNA reads as TGTGCCAGCAGTGAAGCGTCAGGCATTCGCTACGAGCAGTACTTC.

The chain carries TRBV7-2 and TRBJ2-1, with 11 bases fitting TRBD2. Trimming took 3 bases from V and 9 from J; bases not matched to a gene: 7. The CDR3 loop spans 15 amino acids. Germline CDR1 SGHTA, CDR2 FQGNSA. This CDR3 is CASSFRLAGKVEQFF. For the CDR3, the DNA is TGTGCCAGCAGCTTCAGACTAGCGGGAAAAGTTGAGCAGTTCTTC.

In DNA form, the CDR3 reads TGTGCCAGCAGTAGCTTTCAGTGGGGGGCCACAGATACGCAGTATTTT. This codes for CASSSFQWGATDTQYF. The chain links TRBV28 to TRBJ2-3; D might be TRBD1 or TRBD2, each matching 6 bases. V lost 5 bases and J lost 2, with 17 bases in between. This CDR3 has 16 amino acids. Germline-derived CDR1 and CDR2 are MDHEN and SYDVKM.

V usage is TRBV7-8 and J usage is TRBJ1-4; TRBD1 aligns across 7 bases. The length of the CDR3 is 16 residues. The V segment lost 5 bases and the J segment 0 bases; nucleotides outside the gene matches: 6. Germline CDR1 SGHVS, CDR2 FQNEAQ. The CDR3 coding sequence is TGTGCCAGCAGCCCAGAGGGGGCAACAACTAATGAAAAACTGTTTTTT. Encoded protein: CASSPEGATTNEKLFF.

On this clone itself: Other DNA sequences within the sample encode an identical CDR3. The chain links TRBV28 to TRBJ1-5, with D hard to call. V gave up 3 bases and J gave up 5 bases, with 5 bases separating them. In germline, CDR1 is MDHEN, CDR2 SYDVKM. The CDR3 is made up of 12 amino acids. The CDR3 nucleotides read TGTGCCAGCAGTTTGTCCCATCAGCCCCAGCATTTT. Translation gives CASSLSHQPQHF.

CDR3 in DNA: TGTGCCAGTAGTCCCCGGGGAAGCGGGTTGAGCTCCTACAATGAGCAGTTCTTC. Protein: CASSPRGSGLSSYNEQFF. V usage is TRBV19 and J usage is TRBJ2-1, with D tentatively TRBD2 (6 bases). Germline V gene sequence: CDR1 LNHDA, CDR2 SQIVND (reference sequence). V lost 5 bases to trimming and J lost 0 bases, with 20 bases between them. The CDR3 extends over 18 amino acids.

The V call is TRBV28, the J call TRBJ2-1; possibly TRBD2 for D (5 bases). Trimming removed 4 bases from V and 8 bases from J, with 9 bases in between. There are 12 residues in the CDR3. Germline V gene sequence: CDR1 MDHEN, CDR2 SYDVKM. Here the CDR3 DNA reads TGTGCCAGCAGTTCGGGGATTTATGAGCAGTTCTTC. This gives the protein CASSSGIYEQFF.

This clone was observed a few times. This rearrangement joins TRBV5-1 to TRBJ2-1; TRBD1 matches 7 bases. CDR1 is SGHRS and CDR2 is YFSETQ in the germline V gene. This CDR3 is 15 amino acids long. Unmatched junction bases numbered 4, after V lost 0 bases and J lost 4 bases. The CDR3 nucleotides are TGCGCCAGCAGCTTGGGATGGACAGGTTACAATGAGCAGTTCTTC. It specifies CASSLGWTGYNEQFF.

The CDR3 here is CASSNQGGVQPQHF. CDR3 sequence (DNA): TGTGCCAGCAGTAACCAGGGGGGGGTTCAGCCCCAGCATTTT. The gene calls are TRBV6-6 and TRBJ1-5; 7 nucleotides align to TRBD1. Germline CDR1 is MNHNY and CDR2 is SVGAGI (reference sequence). The V segment lost 5 bases and the J segment 6 bases; nucleotides outside the gene matches: 7. The CDR3 has 14 residues.

The chain employs TRBV5-1 and TRBJ2-5, with D possibly matching TRBD2 (5 bases). V dropped 4 bases and J dropped 1 base, with 11 bases sitting between them. Germline V gene lookup returns CDR1 SGHRS and CDR2 YFSETQ. This CDR3 spans 14 amino acids. CDR3 nucleotides: TGCGCCAGCAGCGTGGACTCCACCCAAGAGACCCAGTACTTC. As protein: CASSVDSTQETQYF.

The sample holds one count of this clone. This chain uses TRBV25-1 with TRBJ2-2; 10 bases are shared with TRBD1. The CDR3 has 16 residues. V gave up 6 bases and J gave up 5 bases; unmatched junction bases: 9. Germline assignment: CDR1 MGHDK and CDR2 SYGVNS. The CDR3 sequence is CASSSGQGVYTGELFF. DNA for the CDR3: TGTGCCAGCAGCTCTGGACAGGGGGTATATACCGGGGAGCTGTTTTTT.

This chain joins TRBV5-1 and TRBJ1-1; unclear D gene. V was shortened by 0 bases and J by 0 bases, with 12 bases between the two germline ends. CDR1 and CDR2 from the germline V gene are SGHRS and YFSETQ. The CDR3 has 16 amino acids. The CDR3 sequence: CASSLGTAKMNTEAFF. The CDR3 nucleotides are TGCGCCAGCAGCTTGGGAACAGCCAAAATGAACACTGAAGCTTTCTTT.

This rearrangement joins TRBV7-8 to TRBJ1-5; the D gene is possibly TRBD1 (5 bases). The CDR3 is 16 amino acids. CDR1 is SGHVS, CDR2 FQNEAQ, per germline. With 0 bases removed from V and 7 bases from J, the gap between germline ends came to 16 bases. The CDR3, as DNA: TGTGCCAGCAGCTTAGCGAGCGGGGGTCGGGGGCAGCCCCAGCATTTT. Its translation: CASSLASGGRGQPQHF.

The chain is built from TRBV5-8 and TRBJ2-5; 8 bases fit TRBD1. The junction had 6 bases not matched to a gene; V was cut back by 4 bases and J by 4 bases. Germline lookup yields CDR1 SGHTS and CDR2 YDEGEE. This CDR3 contains 14 residues. This chain's CDR3 is CASSGGQAGETQYF. In DNA, the CDR3 is TGTGCCAGCAGCGGGGGACAGGCCGGAGAGACCCAGTACTTC. The full variable domain, rest sourced from reference TRBV5-8 and TRBJ2-5, is EAGVTQSPTHLIKTRGQQATLRCSPISGHTSVYWYQQALGLGLQFLLWYDEGEERNRGNFPPRFSGRQFPNYSSELNVNALELEDSALYLCASSGGQAGETQYFGPGTRLLVL.

The count of this clone is one. The genes are TRBV4-3 and TRBJ2-1; TRBD2 matches at 8 bases. Germline V gives CDR1 LGHNA, CDR2 YSLEER. The CDR3 has 18 amino acids. V shed 0 bases, J shed 4 bases, and the junction held 11 bases outside the gene matches. The CDR3 bases are TGCGCCAGCAGCCAAGACCCTCACACTAGCGGAGGGTACAATGAGCAGTTCTTC. The encoded protein is CASSQDPHTSGGYNEQFF.

The chain uses TRBV6-5 and TRBJ1-5; D unclear. The length of the CDR3 is 15 residues. Trimming cost V 8 bases and J 0 bases, with 14 bases left between them. CDR1 and CDR2 (germline): MNHEY, SVGAGI. The CDR3 reads CASARSAYSNQPQHF. CDR3 DNA sequence: TGTGCCAGCGCACGGTCGGCCTATAGCAATCAGCCCCAGCATTTT.

The chain joins TRBV4-2 to TRBJ2-1; 12 bases agree with TRBD2. In germline, CDR1 is LGHNA, CDR2 YNFKEQ. Losses at the gene ends were 4 bases for V and 8 bases for J; bases not matched to a gene: 6. This CDR3 has 15 residues. The CDR3 nucleotides read TGTGCCAGCAGCCGTCCGACTAGCGGGAGAGATGAGCAGTTCTTC. Amino acids: CASSRPTSGRDEQFF.

This clone was counted only a few times. The chain has TRBV6-6 and TRBJ1-2, with 7 nucleotides matching TRBD1. Looked up from germline, CDR1 is MNHNY and CDR2 is SVGAGI (reference sequence). J lost 8 bases, V lost 10 bases, and 13 bases had no gene match. This CDR3 region has 13 residues. CDR3 protein: CATTGRGRRGYTF. In DNA form, the CDR3 reads TGTGCCACCACGGGGAGGGGGCGTCGAGGCTACACCTTC.

V gene TRBV9 combines with J gene TRBJ2-1, with a tentative D call TRBD2 (5 bases). The V end lost 0 bases, the J end lost 2 bases, and 6 bases lay between the germline ends. The V gene's germline CDR1 is SGDLS and CDR2 YYNGEE. The CDR3 has 14 amino acids. In nucleotides, the CDR3 is TGTGCCAGCAGCGTAGACGGGACCTACAATGAGCAGTTCTTC. It yields the protein CASSVDGTYNEQFF. Together with reference TRBV9 and TRBJ2-1, the CDR3 gives the full variable domain: DSGVTQTPKHLITATGQRVTLRCSPRSGDLSVYWYQQSLDQGLQFLIQYYNGEERAKGNILERFSAQQFPDLHSELNLSSLELGDSALYFCASSVDGTYNEQFFGPGTRLTVL.

CDR3 sequence: CASSLWPGEQYF. CDR3 in DNA: TGTGCCAGCAGCTTATGGCCTGGCGAGCAGTACTTC. The chain has TRBV7-6 and TRBJ2-7; no firm D call. Between the trimmed V and J ends, which lost 2 bases and 6 bases, there was a span of 8 bases. CDR3 length: 12 residues. CDR1 SGHVS and CDR2 FNYEAQ come from the germline V gene. The variable domain in full, with the rest retrieved from reference TRBV7-6 and TRBJ2-7, is GAGVSQSPRYKVTKRGQDVALRCDPISGHVSLYWYRQALGQGPEFLTYFNYEAQQDKSGLPNDRFSAERPEGSISTLTIQRTEQRDSAMYRCASSLWPGEQYFGPGTRLTVT.

The chain links TRBV29-1 to TRBJ2-7; TRBD1 agrees at 8 bases. CDR3 length: 14 amino acids. CDR1 and CDR2 (germline): SQVTM, ANQGSEA. Trimming took 7 bases from V and 0 from J; bases not matched to a gene: 8. For the CDR3, the DNA is TGCAGCGCCGCCCCAGGGGGCATCTCCTACGAGCAGTACTTC. Encoded protein: CSAAPGGISYEQYF.

This rearrangement joins TRBV28 to TRBJ2-7, with D possibly TRBD1 on 5 matching bases. CDR1 and CDR2 (germline): MDHEN, SYDVKM. Trimming took off 2 bases at V and 6 bases at J, with 8 bases between the two ends. The CDR3 spans 12 residues. The CDR3 DNA reads as TGTGCCAGCAGTTTAAAGGGGTTCGAGCAGTACTTC. It specifies CASSLKGFEQYF. The variable domain in full, with the rest retrieved from reference TRBV28 and TRBJ2-7, is DVKVTQSSRYLVKRTGEKVFLECVQDMDHENMFWYRQDPGLGLRLIYFSYDVKMKEKGDIPEGYSVSREKKERFSLILESASTNQTSMYLCASSLKGFEQYFGPGTRLTVT.

The V call is TRBV5-6, the J call TRBJ1-5; D possibly corresponds to TRBD1 (5 bases). The CDR3 sequence is 13 residues long. The ends were cut back, 3 bases at V and 3 bases at J, with 7 bases in the middle. CDR1 and CDR2 from the germline V gene are SGHDT and YYEEEE. CDR3 loop: CASSSGYNQPQHF. The CDR3 coding sequence is TGTGCCAGCAGCTCAGGGTACAATCAGCCCCAGCATTTT.

V and J are TRBV7-2 and TRBJ2-1; D is unresolved. V was trimmed by 5 bases and J by 5 bases, leaving 10 bases between them. CDR3 length: 13 residues. The germline gives CDR1 SGHTA, CDR2 FQGNSA. In nucleotides, the CDR3 is TGTGCCAGCAGCCCAAGCCCCGACAATGAGCAGTTCTTC. Translating it yields CASSPSPDNEQFF.

The J gene is TRBJ2-2, the V gene TRBV30, with TRBD2 identical over 7 bases. V lost 5 bases and J lost 5; bases outside the gene matches: 11. The CDR3 runs 15 residues. CDR1 is GTSNPN and CDR2 is SVGIG in the germline V gene (reference sequence). CDR3 region: CAWWGGGSRTGELFF. In nucleotides, the CDR3 is TGTGCCTGGTGGGGCGGCGGGAGTCGGACCGGGGAGCTGTTTTTT.

The DNA of the CDR3 is TGTGCCAGCAGTTTATTGGTGGCGGAGACCCAGTACTTC. This gives the protein CASSLLVAETQYF. This chain connects TRBV28 to TRBJ2-5; D is undetermined. Trimming stripped 1 base from V and 5 bases from J, with 8 bases between. This CDR3 is built from 13 residues. Germline V gene lookup returns CDR1 MDHEN and CDR2 SYDVKM.

The J gene is TRBJ2-5, the V gene TRBV5-3; D gene unclear. TRBV5-3 is an ORF; its function is uncertain. V gave up 2 bases and J gave up 4 bases, with 3 bases separating them. The CDR3 loop spans 11 amino acids. The CDR3 loop reads CARSFLETQYF. CDR3 bases: TGTGCCAGAAGCTTTCTAGAGACCCAGTACTTC.

The chain uses TRBV28 and TRBJ1-2; D remains unclear. Germline values: CDR1 MDHEN, CDR2 SYDVKM. V lost 3 bases and J lost 2, with 19 bases in between. CDR3 size: 17 residues. CDR3 DNA: TGTGCCAGCAGTTTTGATAACAGATTTATAAAGAACTATGGCTACACCTTC. This gives the protein CASSFDNRFIKNYGYTF.

CDR3 loop: CASSRGRQETQYF. CDR3 DNA: TGTGCCAGCAGCAGGGGGAGGCAAGAGACCCAGTACTTC. This sequence joins TRBV6-6 and TRBJ2-5; tentative D call: TRBD1 (7 bases). The CDR3 is made up of 13 amino acids. In germline, CDR1 is MNHNY, CDR2 SVGAGI (reference sequence). Trimming took 6 bases from V and 2 from J, leaving 10 bases between them.